The 29 T cell receptor beta chains below all came from one sample that was sequenced in a study of shared clonotypes between healthy human individuals. Measured with immunoSEQ multiplex PCR; TCRdb has only the in-frame clones, and not every one. The sample lists around 940,000 clones; around 80% were seen once. Sequencing was carried out using memory CD4+ T cells sorted from blood. Subset noted: CD45RA-negative fraction. The receptors were gathered from a man aged 18 to 29 in good health.

The chain recombines TRBV11-2 with TRBJ2-7; no definite D call. Between the trimmed V and J ends, which lost 8 bases and 3 bases, there was a span of 17 bases. Germline V gene data show CDR1 as SGHAT and CDR2 as FQNNGV. CDR3 length equals 14 residues. This CDR3 is CASPKVRHLYEQYF. CDR3 bases: TGTGCCAGCCCTAAGGTTAGACATCTCTACGAGCAGTACTTC.

V is TRBV18 and J is TRBJ1-1; no definite D call. The CDR3 totals 14 residues. V lost 3 bases and J 3 bases, leaving 11 bases between the germline ends. Germline loops: CDR1 KGHSH, CDR2 LQKENI. CDR3 protein: CASSPLHADTEAFF. As DNA, the CDR3 is TGTGCCAGCTCACCTTTGCATGCGGACACTGAAGCTTTCTTT.

The chain uses TRBV2 and TRBJ2-1, with D tentatively TRBD1 or TRBD2 (5 bases each). Trimming removed 4 bases from V and 6 bases from J, with 22 bases in between. Looked up from germline, CDR1 is SNHLY and CDR2 is FYNNEI. The CDR3 is 17 amino acids. CDR3 sequence reads: CASSVKEVRDPINEQFF. The DNA of the CDR3 is TGTGCCAGCAGTGTTAAGGAGGTCCGGGACCCAATCAATGAGCAGTTCTTC.

This clone was detected once. The DNA for the CDR3 is TGTGCCAGCAGCGCCTGGGGGGGGCCTAACCAAGAGACCCAGTACTTC. This sequence encodes CASSAWGGPNQETQYF. This chain uses TRBV9 with TRBJ2-5; possible D gene TRBD2, 7 bases. The germline V gene encodes CDR1 SGDLS and CDR2 YYNGEE. Trimming took off 3 bases at V and 0 bases at J, with 15 bases between the two ends. The CDR3 covers 16 residues. Full variable domain (remainder filled in from reference TRBV9 and TRBJ2-5): DSGVTQTPKHLITATGQRVTLRCSPRSGDLSVYWYQQSLDQGLQFLIQYYNGEERAKGNILERFSAQQFPDLHSELNLSSLELGDSALYFCASSAWGGPNQETQYFGPGTRLLVL.

This chain links TRBV11-2 with TRBJ2-7; 8 nucleotides align to TRBD1. Germline CDR1 is SGHAT and CDR2 is FQNNGV. J lost 0 bases, V lost 5 bases, and 6 bases had no gene match. The CDR3 contains 15 residues. The CDR3 DNA is TGTGCCAGCAGCCCGAGGACAGGGCTCTCCTACGAGCAGTACTTC. Translating it yields CASSPRTGLSYEQYF.

V gene TRBV5-4 combines with J gene TRBJ2-3; D perhaps matches TRBD1 (6 bases). V was clipped by 4 bases and J by 6 bases, with 21 bases between them. Germline CDR1 is SGHNT and CDR2 is YYREEE (reference sequence). CDR3 length equals 16 residues. CDR3 in DNA: TGTGCCAGCAGCCTTCTAGGACAGCCCGCTGGGGATACGCAGTATTTT. Protein: CASSLLGQPAGDTQYF.

The genes are TRBV18 and TRBJ1-1; D might be TRBD1 (6 bases). Germline V lookup: CDR1 KGHSH, CDR2 LQKENI. Trimming removed 6 bases at V and 1 base at J, with 12 bases between. The CDR3 is 14 amino acids. The chain's CDR3 is CASSSTGRNTEAFF. CDR3 in DNA: TGTGCCAGCTCCTCGACAGGCCGGAACACTGAAGCTTTCTTT.

The genes are TRBV4-1 and TRBJ2-4; TRBD1 matches 7 bases. The CDR3 runs to 19 residues. After removal of 4 bases from V and 0 bases from J, the junction contained 15 bases not matched to a gene. CDR1 and CDR2 (germline): MGHRA, YSYEKL. The CDR3 bases are TGCGCCAGCAGCCCCGGTGAGGGGGCAGGGGGAAAAGCCAAAAACATTCAGTACTTC. Protein sequence: CASSPGEGAGGKAKNIQYF.

The chain uses TRBV11-1 and TRBJ2-2, with 11 bases fitting TRBD1. This CDR3 comprises 16 residues. J was trimmed by 7 bases and V by 3 bases; bases with no gene match: 7. The germline CDR1 and CDR2 sequences are SGHAT and FQDESV (reference sequence). This CDR3 reads CASSFYGTGGGGELFF. CDR3 coding DNA: TGTGCCAGCAGCTTTTACGGGACAGGGGGTGGCGGGGAGCTGTTTTTT. The complete variable domain, with remaining parts taken from reference TRBV11-1 and TRBJ2-2, reads EAEVAQSPRYKITEKSQAVAFWCDPISGHATLYWYRQILGQGPELLVQFQDESVVDDSQLPKDRFSAERLKGVDSTLKIQPAELGDSAMYLCASSFYGTGGGGELFFGEGSRLTVL.

V usage is TRBV6-5 and J usage is TRBJ1-5, with 7 bases matching TRBD1. CDR1 is MNHEY and CDR2 is SVGAGI in the germline V gene. The trim removed 6 bases at V and 6 bases at J, leaving 11 bases unmatched. This CDR3 spans 15 amino acids. Written as DNA, the CDR3 is TGTGCCAGCAGAATTGACAGGGCGCAGGTTCAGCCCCAGCATTTT. Protein sequence: CASRIDRAQVQPQHF.

The chain carries TRBV2 and TRBJ2-2; D unresolved. The V gene's germline CDR1 is SNHLY and CDR2 FYNNEI. This CDR3 region has 13 residues. The germline V and J ends were trimmed by 4 bases and 3 bases, with 6 bases remaining between them. CDR3 in amino acids: CASSVQYTGELFF. For the CDR3, the DNA is TGTGCCAGCAGTGTCCAGTACACCGGGGAGCTGTTTTTT.

This chain connects TRBV9 to TRBJ2-2, with unresolved D. CDR1 and CDR2 (germline): SGDLS, YYNGEE. V lost 1 base, J lost 5 bases, and 3 bases lay in between. The CDR3 length is 12 residues. This CDR3 reads CASSVWTGELFF. The DNA of the CDR3 is TGTGCCAGCAGCGTATGGACCGGGGAGCTGTTTTTT.

This rearrangement joins TRBV19 to TRBJ1-5; D is unresolved. The CDR3 spans 13 residues. Germline CDR1 is LNHDA and CDR2 is SQIVND (reference sequence). V dropped 4 bases and J dropped 5 bases, with 9 bases sitting between them. CDR3 sequence reads: CASSSGPYQPQHF. CDR3 in DNA: TGTGCCAGTAGTAGTGGGCCCTATCAGCCCCAGCATTTT.

The chain couples TRBV19 to TRBJ1-6, with TRBD1 matching over 9 bases. The CDR3 is 15 amino acids. The V segment lost 7 bases and the J segment 4 bases; nucleotides outside the gene matches: 5. Germline values: CDR1 LNHDA, CDR2 SQIVND (reference sequence). CDR3 sequence (DNA): TGTGCCAGTAAGGGGACAGGGACTTATAATTCACCCCTCCACTTT. This translates into CASKGTGTYNSPLHF.

The V gene is TRBV6-1, the J gene TRBJ2-3; D unclear. V lost 1 base and J 7 bases, leaving 6 bases between the germline ends. CDR3 length: 12 residues. Germline CDR1 reads MNHNS; CDR2 reads SASEGT. Written as DNA, the CDR3 is TGTGCCAGCAGTGAAGTTAGTAATACGCAGTATTTT. It specifies CASSEVSNTQYF.

The chain carries TRBV6-5 and TRBJ2-6; D remains ambiguous. Germline values: CDR1 MNHEY, CDR2 SVGAGI. Trimming shortened V by 5 bases and J by 6 bases, and 2 bases separated the two germline ends. This CDR3 has 11 amino acids. DNA of the CDR3: TGTGCCAGCAGTCCGGCCAACGTCCTGACTTTC. This sequence encodes CASSPANVLTF.

The V gene is TRBV10-1, the J gene TRBJ2-1; TRBD2 aligns across 13 bases. The trim removed 3 bases at V and 7 bases at J, leaving 18 bases unmatched. Germline V gives CDR1 WNHNN, CDR2 SYGVQD (reference sequence). The CDR3 loop spans 20 amino acids. Here the CDR3 DNA reads TGCGCCAGCAGTGATGGTCAACTAGCGGGAGGGCCTGATTCCAGGAATGAGCAGTTCTTC. It yields the protein CASSDGQLAGGPDSRNEQFF.

Remarks on this clone: The conserved phenylalanine or tryptophan is not found at the CDR3 terminus, so this likely reflects a read error. Because the CDR3's place on the DNA is in doubt, the DNA is left out and the CDR3 is given as listed by TCRdb. CDR3 loop: CAISDFGEWKES. This sequence joins TRBV10-3 and TRBJ1-1. Ends included, the CDR3 has 12 residues. Germline V gives CDR1 ENHRY, CDR2 SYGVKD.

The rearrangement links TRBV6-1 to TRBJ2-5; no clear D gene. Germline values: CDR1 MNHNS, CDR2 SASEGT. V lost 3 bases and J 5 bases, leaving 13 bases between the germline ends. The CDR3 is 14 residues long. CDR3 amino acids: CASSDLNGRETQYF. The CDR3 DNA follows: TGTGCCAGCAGTGATCTGAACGGTAGGGAGACCCAGTACTTC.

CDR3 nucleotides: TGTGCCAGCAGCAGGGGGTATAGCTCCTACGAGCAGTACTTC. Protein product: CASSRGYSSYEQYF. J is TRBJ2-7 and V is TRBV9, with D perhaps TRBD1 (6 bases). The CDR3 is 14 amino acids. The V end was cut by 4 bases, the J end by 0 bases, with 11 bases between. CDR1 is SGDLS, CDR2 YYNGEE, per germline.

This sequence joins TRBV28 and TRBJ2-2, with D possibly called TRBD1 or TRBD2 (6 bases each). Trimming pared 7 bases from V and 5 bases from J, leaving 17 bases between. CDR1 and CDR2 from the germline V gene are MDHEN and SYDVKM. The CDR3 has 15 amino acids. CDR3 DNA: TGTGCCAGCATCGACGGGGGCCGAGGGACCGGGGAGCTGTTTTTT. Protein sequence: CASIDGGRGTGELFF. Complete variable domain (other parts from reference TRBV28 and TRBJ2-2): DVKVTQSSRYLVKRTGEKVFLECVQDMDHENMFWYRQDPGLGLRLIYFSYDVKMKEKGDIPEGYSVSREKKERFSLILESASTNQTSMYLCASIDGGRGTGELFFGEGSRLTVL.

V gene TRBV5-8 combines with J gene TRBJ2-4; TRBD2 agrees at 13 bases. This CDR3 region has 17 residues. Looked up from germline, CDR1 is SGHTS and CDR2 is YDEGEE. V lost 6 bases and J lost 1; bases outside the gene matches: 7. CDR3 sequence reads: CASKLAGGPKAKNIQYF. The CDR3 DNA is TGTGCCAGCAAACTAGCGGGAGGGCCTAAGGCCAAAAACATTCAGTACTTC. Supplemented by reference TRBV5-8 and TRBJ2-4, the full variable domain reads EAGVTQSPTHLIKTRGQQATLRCSPISGHTSVYWYQQALGLGLQFLLWYDEGEERNRGNFPPRFSGRQFPNYSSELNVNALELEDSALYLCASKLAGGPKAKNIQYFGAGTRLSVL.

This chain links TRBV28 with TRBJ2-7; D not certain. The V and J ends lost 3 bases and 2 bases respectively, with 5 bases between them. The CDR3 length is 12 residues. CDR1 is MDHEN and CDR2 is SYDVKM in the germline V gene. This CDR3 is CASSLFAYEQYF. CDR3 nucleotide sequence: TGTGCCAGCAGTTTGTTTGCCTACGAGCAGTACTTC.

The chain joins TRBV5-1 to TRBJ1-1, with D uncertain. This CDR3 comprises 14 residues. Looked up from germline, CDR1 is SGHRS and CDR2 is YFSETQ. Between the trimmed V and J ends, which lost 1 base and 1 base, there was a span of 8 bases. The CDR3 sequence is CASSLIGENTEAFF. The CDR3 nucleotides read TGCGCCAGCAGCTTGATCGGGGAGAACACTGAAGCTTTCTTT.

This clone was observed a few times. Additional DNA sequences in this sample encode the identical CDR3. The chain employs TRBV7-2 and TRBJ2-3; TRBD1 matches at 7 bases. Trimming removed 1 base from V and 8 bases from J; junction bases left unmatched: 6. Germline lookup yields CDR1 SGHTA and CDR2 FQGNSA. The CDR3 totals 14 residues. CDR3 sequence reads: CASSLGTGGGTQYF. For the CDR3, the DNA is TGTGCCAGCAGCTTAGGGACAGGAGGTGGTACGCAGTATTTT.

The chain carries TRBV7-6 and TRBJ2-7; no firm D call. This CDR3 spans 12 amino acids. Germline V gene data show CDR1 as SGHVS and CDR2 as FNYEAQ. Trimming pared 1 base from V and 7 bases from J, leaving 8 bases between. The CDR3 DNA follows: TGTGCCAGCAGCTTAGATGGGCGGGAGCAGTACTTC. The encoded protein is CASSLDGREQYF.

The rearrangement joins TRBV28 to TRBJ2-2; D remains unclear. V lost 1 base to trimming and J lost 7 bases, with 4 bases between them. The length of the CDR3 is 12 residues. The germline CDR1 and CDR2 sequences are MDHEN and SYDVKM. The CDR3 spells CASSLSVGELFF. The CDR3 DNA reads TGTGCCAGCAGTTTATCTGTCGGGGAGCTGTTTTTT.

The chain has TRBV30 and TRBJ1-3, with TRBD1 matching over 7 bases. Per the germline V gene, CDR1 is GTSNPN and CDR2 is SVGIG (reference sequence). V trimming: 4 bases; J trimming: 2 bases; junction bases outside the gene matches: 14. There are 17 residues in the CDR3. CDR3 DNA sequence: TGTGCCTGGAATCCAACAAACAGGGGCCGACCTGGAAACACCATATATTTT. Protein: CAWNPTNRGRPGNTIYF.

This chain connects TRBV10-3 to TRBJ1-5; 7 bases line up with TRBD1. This CDR3 is 14 amino acids long. The germline CDR1 and CDR2 sequences are ENHRY and SYGVKD. Trimming removed 4 bases from V and 5 bases from J; junction bases left unmatched: 5. In nucleotides, the CDR3 is TGTGCCATCAGTGTGTCAGGGGGAGATCAGCCCCAGCATTTT. Protein product: CAISVSGGDQPQHF.